The 15 T cell receptor beta chains reported below all come from one sample, sequenced in a study of blood T cell repertoires in COVID-19. Repertoires were generated with immunoSEQ multiplex PCR, while TCRdb's copy carries only in-frame clones and drops some. The repertoire consists of some 300,000 clones, with 85% to 90% occurring once and the leading ten covering roughly 2.9%. Sample: PBMCs or T cells enriched from blood (not recorded which). These receptors were obtained from a woman aged 50 to 65 who had been exposed to COVID-19.

This chain joins TRBV4-2 and TRBJ2-7; D might be TRBD1 (5 bases). CDR3 size: 14 residues. Trimming pared 4 bases from V and 6 bases from J, leaving 16 bases between. The germline gives CDR1 LGHNA, CDR2 YNFKEQ. DNA for the CDR3: TGTGCCAGCAGCCGGTCGGACACTTTCGGCGAGCAGTACTTC. Its translation is CASSRSDTFGEQYF.

The V and J genes are TRBV3-1 (or the pseudogene TRBV3-2) and TRBJ2-1; 13 bases are a match to TRBD2. The CDR3 spans 18 residues. V lost 2 bases to trimming and J lost 9 bases; unmatched junction nucleotides: 13. Per the germline V gene, CDR1 is LGHDT and CDR2 is YNNKEL (reference sequence). CDR3: CASSQQIPGLAGSGEQFF. The CDR3 DNA reads TGTGCCAGCAGCCAACAGATACCGGGACTAGCGGGGTCGGGTGAGCAGTTCTTC.

This clone was found once. J is TRBJ1-2 and V is TRBV2, with D hard to call. The germline gives CDR1 SNHLY, CDR2 FYNNEI. V lost 2 bases to trimming and J lost 2 bases, with 6 bases between them. The CDR3 is 13 residues long. The CDR3 nucleotides read TGTGCCAGCAGTGAATCGTCGAACTATGGCTACACCTTC. It translates to CASSESSNYGYTF.

The chain links TRBV7-9 to TRBJ2-7; D might be TRBD1 (5 bases). Germline CDR1 is SEHNR and CDR2 is FQNEAQ (reference sequence). V lost 8 bases and J 8 bases, leaving 16 bases between the germline ends. The CDR3 loop spans 12 amino acids. This CDR3 is CASRPDWGQQYF. The CDR3 region has the DNA TGTGCCAGCCGCCCCGACTGGGGCCAGCAGTACTTC.

This clone was seen a single time. The chain combines TRBV19 with TRBJ2-6; TRBD1 is a possible D gene (5 bases). Germline assignment: CDR1 LNHDA and CDR2 SQIVND (reference sequence). V lost 6 bases, J lost 1 base, and 7 bases lay in between. This CDR3 is 14 amino acids long. This CDR3 reads CASRPGSGANVLTF. In DNA, the CDR3 is TGTGCCAGTAGACCAGGGTCTGGGGCCAACGTCCTGACTTTC.

This clone has a handful of counts. The chain uses TRBV19 and TRBJ1-1, with D maybe TRBD1 (6 bases). Looked up from germline, CDR1 is LNHDA and CDR2 is SQIVND (reference sequence). V lost 5 bases, J lost 0 bases, and 10 bases lay in between. The CDR3 covers 14 residues. CDR3 residues: CASSVTGMNTEAFF. The CDR3 DNA follows: TGTGCCAGTAGTGTTACAGGGATGAACACTGAAGCTTTCTTT.

The V gene is TRBV4-1, the J gene TRBJ2-3; D is possibly TRBD1 (6 bases). The CDR3 is 15 amino acids. The V end lost 0 bases, the J end lost 4 bases, and 11 bases lay between the germline ends. CDR1 is MGHRA, CDR2 YSYEKL, per germline. CDR3 in DNA: TGCGCCAGCAGCCAAGACGCTACAGGGCCAGATACGCAGTATTTT. Residues: CASSQDATGPDTQYF.

The chain links TRBV20-1 to TRBJ2-6; 11 nucleotides line up with TRBD2. The CDR3 extends over 18 amino acids. J was trimmed by 0 bases and V by 3 bases; bases with no gene match: 7. In germline, CDR1 is DFQATT, CDR2 SNEGSKA (reference sequence). The CDR3 protein is CSASPTSGISSGANVLTF. In DNA form, the CDR3 reads TGCAGTGCTAGTCCGACTAGCGGGATAAGCTCTGGGGCCAACGTCCTGACTTTC.

The chain carries TRBV10-3 and TRBJ2-1; 9 bases agree with TRBD1. Germline CDR1 is ENHRY and CDR2 is SYGVKD. This CDR3 has 13 amino acids. With 3 bases clipped from V and 8 bases from J, the junction kept 2 bases outside the gene matches. The CDR3 loop is CAISDTGGYEQFF. DNA of the CDR3: TGTGCCATCAGTGATACAGGGGGCTATGAGCAGTTCTTC.

The V and J genes are TRBV28 and TRBJ2-1; D gene uncertain. Germline V lookup: CDR1 MDHEN, CDR2 SYDVKM. This CDR3 region has 15 residues. V lost 4 bases to trimming and J lost 0 bases, with 10 bases between them. CDR3: CASSSSVPSYNEQFF. The CDR3 DNA is TGTGCCAGCAGTTCCAGCGTCCCCTCCTACAATGAGCAGTTCTTC. Complete variable domain (other parts from reference TRBV28 and TRBJ2-1): DVKVTQSSRYLVKRTGEKVFLECVQDMDHENMFWYRQDPGLGLRLIYFSYDVKMKEKGDIPEGYSVSREKKERFSLILESASTNQTSMYLCASSSSVPSYNEQFFGPGTRLTVL.

In its sample, this clone was seen once. The rearrangement uses TRBV30 and TRBJ1-2; 8 nucleotides line up with TRBD1. Germline-derived CDR1 and CDR2 are GTSNPN and SVGIG (reference sequence). CDR3 length: 15 residues. The V and J ends lost 3 bases and 6 bases, in that order; junction bases with no gene match: 12. Here the CDR3 reads CAWSGTGGGRDGYTF. The CDR3 coding sequence is TGTGCCTGGAGCGGAACAGGGGGAGGTAGGGATGGCTACACCTTC.

The chain recombines TRBV29-1 with TRBJ1-1; possibly TRBD1 for D (6 bases). This CDR3 contains 14 residues. The V end was cut by 6 bases, the J end by 2 bases, with 16 bases between. Germline values: CDR1 SQVTM, CDR2 ANQGSEA. CDR3 amino acids: CSVATGTSNTEAFF. The CDR3, as DNA: TGCAGCGTGGCGACCGGGACAAGCAACACTGAAGCTTTCTTT.

This chain links TRBV5-6 with TRBJ1-2, with unresolved D. The CDR3 is made up of 11 amino acids. CDR1 is SGHDT, CDR2 YYEEEE, per germline. Trimming removed 0 bases at V and 8 bases at J, with 5 bases between. CDR3 sequence (DNA): TGTGCCAGCAGCTTGGACAGAGGCTACACCTTC. Translating it yields CASSLDRGYTF. Looking up the rest from reference TRBV5-6 and TRBJ1-2 gives the full variable domain: DAGVTQSPTHLIKTRGQQVTLRCSPKSGHDTVSWYQQALGQGPQFIFQYYEEEERQRGNFPDRFSGHQFPNYSSELNVNALLLGDSALYLCASSLDRGYTFGSGTRLTVV.

The rearrangement joins TRBV18 to TRBJ1-1, with D maybe TRBD1 (5 bases). The CDR3 loop spans 15 amino acids. Trimming shortened V by 3 bases and J by 3 bases, and 14 bases separated the two germline ends. Germline CDR1 reads KGHSH; CDR2 reads LQKENI. The CDR3 DNA follows: TGTGCCAGCTCACCGGCGGTTCAGGGATACACTGAAGCTTTCTTT. Translation gives CASSPAVQGYTEAFF.

The chain joins TRBV5-6 to TRBJ2-1, with TRBD2 as a possible D gene (5 bases). V lost 3 bases and J lost 8, with 21 bases in between. The CDR3 is 16 residues long. The germline V gene encodes CDR1 SGHDT and CDR2 YYEEEE. CDR3 region: CASSSDAVRADDEQFF. The CDR3 DNA reads TGTGCCAGCAGCTCGGATGCGGTGAGGGCGGACGATGAGCAGTTCTTC.